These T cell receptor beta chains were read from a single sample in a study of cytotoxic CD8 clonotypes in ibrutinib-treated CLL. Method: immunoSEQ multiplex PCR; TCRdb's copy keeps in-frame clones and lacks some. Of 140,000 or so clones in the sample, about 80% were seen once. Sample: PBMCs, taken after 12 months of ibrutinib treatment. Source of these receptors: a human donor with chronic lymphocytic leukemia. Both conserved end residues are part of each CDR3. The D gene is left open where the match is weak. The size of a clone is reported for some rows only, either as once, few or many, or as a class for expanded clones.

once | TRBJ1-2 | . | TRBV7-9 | TGTGCCAGCAGCTTAGAAGGGCAGTATGGCTACACCTTC | CASSLEGQYGYTF
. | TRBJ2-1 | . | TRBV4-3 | TGCGCCAGCAGCCAAATTTGGGGGAACTCCTACAATGAGCAGTTCTTC | CASSQIWGNSYNEQFF
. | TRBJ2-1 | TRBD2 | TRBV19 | TGTGCCAGTAGTCCCGGGACTAGCAGTAGAGTAAGGTCCTACAATGAGCAGTTCTTC | CASSPGTSSRVRSYNEQFF
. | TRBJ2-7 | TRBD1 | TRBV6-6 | TGTGCCAGCAGTTTCAACAGGGGCTACGAGCAGTACTTC | CASSFNRGYEQYF
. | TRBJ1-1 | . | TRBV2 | TGTGCCAGCAGGTCTACAGGTGAAGCTTTCTTT | CASRSTGEAFF
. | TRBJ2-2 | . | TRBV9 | TGTGCCAGCAGCGTAAGATCTGGGTACACCGGGGAGCTGTTTTTT | CASSVRSGYTGELFF
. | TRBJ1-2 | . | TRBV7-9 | TGTGCCAGCAGCCTCCCCGGGGGTGGGACCGGTGGCTACACCTTC | CASSLPGGGTGGYTF
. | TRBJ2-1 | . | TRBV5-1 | TGCGCCAGCAGCTTGGATGGTATGGGAGGGGGCTCCAAGTTCTTC | CASSLDGMGGGSKFF
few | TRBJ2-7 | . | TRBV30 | TGTGCCTGCCCGGGACCCCTCGGGGAGCAGTACTTC | CACPGPLGEQYF
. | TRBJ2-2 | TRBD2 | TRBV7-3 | TGTGCCAGCAGCTTAAGGGTTACGGCTAGCGGTACCGGGGAGCTGTTTTTT | CASSLRVTASGTGELFF
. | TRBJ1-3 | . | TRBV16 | TGTGCCAGCAGCCAAGCCCTGGGGAACACCATATATTTT | CASSQALGNTIYF
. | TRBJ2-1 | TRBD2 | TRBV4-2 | TGTGCCAGCAGCACAGACCCCCCTAGCGGTCCCTACAATGAGCAGTTCTTC | CASSTDPPSGPYNEQFF
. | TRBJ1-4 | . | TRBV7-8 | TGTGCCAGCAGTCCTATCAGGGTGGTTGAAAAACTGTTTTTT | CASSPIRVVEKLFF
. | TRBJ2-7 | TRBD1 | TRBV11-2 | TGTGCCAGCAGCTTAGGGACAGGGGATTTCGAGCAGTACTTC | CASSLGTGDFEQYF
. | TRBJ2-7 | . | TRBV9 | TGTGCCAGCTCCATTGACGTCCTCTCCTACGAGCAGTACTTC | CASSIDVLSYEQYF
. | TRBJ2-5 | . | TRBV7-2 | TGTGCCAGCAGCTCACGAGAGACCCAGTACTTC | CASSSRETQYF
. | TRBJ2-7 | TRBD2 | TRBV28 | TGTGCCAGCAGGACTAGCGGGAGCTACGAGCAGTACTTC | CASRTSGSYEQYF
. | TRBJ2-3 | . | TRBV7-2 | TGTGCCAGCAGCTTAGTGGGTACCGGGAGAGATACGCAGTATTTT | CASSLVGTGRDTQYF
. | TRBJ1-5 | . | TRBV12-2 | TGTGCAGGAGGGACAGGGGTTTTTTCTCAGCCCCAGCATTTT | CAGGTGVFSQPQHF
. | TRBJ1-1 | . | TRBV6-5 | TGTGCCAGCAGGGGGGCCTCCCGTGATGCTTTCTTT | CASRGASRDAFF
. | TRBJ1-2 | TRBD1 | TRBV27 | TGTGCCAGCAGTCACCACCCCGACAGGGGGCGTGGTGGCTACACCTTC | CASSHHPDRGRGGYTF
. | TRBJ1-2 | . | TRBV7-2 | TGTGCCAGCAGCTTAGGGGGAGGGCGTAGCTACACCTTC | CASSLGGGRSYTF
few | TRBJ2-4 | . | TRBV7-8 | TGTGCCAGCAGCTTAGGGTTCGGCAGTTTCGCCAAAAACATTCAGTACTTC | CASSLGFGSFAKNIQYF
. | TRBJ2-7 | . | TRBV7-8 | TGTGCCTTACCGACAGGGGGAAGTACTACTAGCGGTGAAAACTACGAGCAGTACTTC | CALPTGGSTTSGENYEQYF
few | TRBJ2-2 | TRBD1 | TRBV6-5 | TGTGCCAGCAGACCCGACAGGGACACCGGGGAGCTGTTTTTT | CASRPDRDTGELFF
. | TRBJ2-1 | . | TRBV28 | TGTGCCAGCAGTCGTGAGGCCCTCGGTCGCAAGCAGTTCTTC | CASSREALGRKQFF
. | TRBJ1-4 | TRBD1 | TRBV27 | TGTGCCAGCAGGCCAAGCGCGACAGGGGGCACTAATGAAAAACTGTTTTTT | CASRPSATGGTNEKLFF
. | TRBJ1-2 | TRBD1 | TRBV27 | TGTGCCAGCAGTCGGACAGGGACCTATGGCTACACCTTC | CASSRTGTYGYTF
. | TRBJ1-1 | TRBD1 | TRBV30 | TGTGCCTGGAGTGCAACAGGGGGTAAAACTGAAGCTTTCTTT | CAWSATGGKTEAFF
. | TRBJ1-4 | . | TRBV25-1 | TGTGCCAGCAGTGATGTGGGGTCAGGTAATGAAAAACTGTTTTTT | CASSDVGSGNEKLFF
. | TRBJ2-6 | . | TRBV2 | TGTGCCAGCAGTGCGGATCAGGTCTGGGCCAACGTCCTGACTTTC | CASSADQVWANVLTF
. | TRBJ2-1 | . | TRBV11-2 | TGTGCCAGCAGCTACGAGAAACCAAATGAGCAGTTCTTC | CASSYEKPNEQFF
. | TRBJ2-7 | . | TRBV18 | TGTGCCAGCTCACCAGGGTCGGGCTACGAGCAGTACTTC | CASSPGSGYEQYF
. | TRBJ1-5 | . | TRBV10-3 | TGTGCCATCAGTGGCCAGGACAATCAGCCCCAGCATTTT | CAISGQDNQPQHF
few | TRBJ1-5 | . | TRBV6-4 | TGTGCCAGCAGTAAAGATGGGGGGAATCAGCCCCAGCATTTT | CASSKDGGNQPQHF
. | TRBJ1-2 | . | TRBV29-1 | TGCAGCGTTGAAGGGATAAATGGTAACTATGGCTACACCTTC | CSVEGINGNYGYTF
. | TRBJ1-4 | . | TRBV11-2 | TGTGCCAGCAGCTTAGCGGCAGGGTTTAATGAAAAACTGTTTTTT | CASSLAAGFNEKLFF
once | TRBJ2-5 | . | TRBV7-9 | TGTGCCAGCAGCTTAGCTGTTCAAGAGACCCAGTACTTC | CASSLAVQETQYF
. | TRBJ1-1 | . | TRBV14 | TGTGCCAGCAGCCTCTCTCTCTCGAGCACTGAAGCTTTCTTT | CASSLSLSSTEAFF
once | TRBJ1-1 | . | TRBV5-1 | TGCGCCAGCAGCTTGGTACAGGGTAACACTGAAGCTTTCTTT | CASSLVQGNTEAFF
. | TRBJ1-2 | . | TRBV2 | TGTGCCAGTAGTGGGGGAGGAGGCTATGGCTACACCTTC | CASSGGGGYGYTF
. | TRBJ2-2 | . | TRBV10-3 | TGTGCCATCTTTGTTCCGCGGACTAAAAAGAACACCGGGGAGCTGTTTTTT | CAIFVPRTKKNTGELFF
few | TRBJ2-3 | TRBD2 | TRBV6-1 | TGTGCCAGCAGTGAATCGGGAGGGCCAGCAGATACGCAGTATTTT | CASSESGGPADTQYF
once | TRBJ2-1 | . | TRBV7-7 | TGTGCCAGCAGCTTAGGTGGGGGAAAAGTAGGTGAGCAGTTCTTC | CASSLGGGKVGEQFF
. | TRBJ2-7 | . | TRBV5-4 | TGTGCCAGCAGCTTTTGGCCAGACTACGAGCAGTACTTC | CASSFWPDYEQYF
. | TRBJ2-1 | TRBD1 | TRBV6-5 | TGTGCCAGCAGTCTGGACAGGCACTCCTACAATGAGCAGTTCTTC | CASSLDRHSYNEQFF
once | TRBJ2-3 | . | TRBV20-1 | TGCAGTGCTGTTCGGAATACGCAGTATTTT | CSAVRNTQYF
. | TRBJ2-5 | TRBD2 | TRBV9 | TGTGCCAGCAGCGTAGTTCCTAGCGGGAGGATACAAGAGACCCAGTACTTC | CASSVVPSGRIQETQYF
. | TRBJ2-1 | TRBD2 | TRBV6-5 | TGTGCCAGCAGTTACTCTGGGACTAGCGGGATTGGTGAGCAGTTCTTC | CASSYSGTSGIGEQFF
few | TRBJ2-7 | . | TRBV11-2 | TGTGCCAGCAGCACAAGACCGGACGAGCAGTACTTC | CASSTRPDEQYF
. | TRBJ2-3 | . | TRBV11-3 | TGTGCCAGCAGTCGCGGGGTCACAGATACGCAGTATTTT | CASSRGVTDTQYF
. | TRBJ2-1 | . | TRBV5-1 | TGCGCCAGCAGCTTGGTCCTAGCGAATGAGCAGTTCTTC | CASSLVLANEQFF
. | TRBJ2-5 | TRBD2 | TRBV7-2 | TGTGCCAGCAGCTTAGGGGTGCTCGCGGGAGGGCCAGTAGAGACCCAGTACTTC | CASSLGVLAGGPVETQYF